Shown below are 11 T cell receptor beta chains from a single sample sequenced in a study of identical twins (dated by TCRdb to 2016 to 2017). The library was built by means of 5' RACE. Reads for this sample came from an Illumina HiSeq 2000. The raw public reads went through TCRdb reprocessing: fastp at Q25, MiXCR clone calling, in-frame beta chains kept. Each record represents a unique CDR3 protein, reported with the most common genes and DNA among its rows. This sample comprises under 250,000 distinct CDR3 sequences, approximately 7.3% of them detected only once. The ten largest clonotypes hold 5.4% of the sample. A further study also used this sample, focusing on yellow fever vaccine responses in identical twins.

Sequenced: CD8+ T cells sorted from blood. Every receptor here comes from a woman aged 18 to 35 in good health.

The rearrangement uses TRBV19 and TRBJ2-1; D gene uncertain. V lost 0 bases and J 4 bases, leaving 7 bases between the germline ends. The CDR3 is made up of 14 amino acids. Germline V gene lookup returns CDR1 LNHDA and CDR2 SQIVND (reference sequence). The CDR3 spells CASSIDGLYNEQFF. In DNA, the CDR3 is TGTGCCAGTAGTATAGATGGGTTGTACAATGAGCAGTTCTTC.

The CDR3 spells CASSSGLVDTGELFF. Written as DNA, the CDR3 is TGTGCCAGCAGTTCGGGACTAGTGGACACCGGGGAGCTGTTTTTT. V gene TRBV27 combines with J gene TRBJ2-2; 8 nucleotides align to TRBD2. The CDR3 is 15 amino acids. Germline assignment: CDR1 MNHEY and CDR2 SMNVEV (reference sequence). With V trimmed by 4 bases and J by 3 bases, 4 bases remained unmatched.

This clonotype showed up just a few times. Here the CDR3 DNA reads TGTGCCAGCAGTCCCGTCTGGACTTTAGCCAAAAACATTCAGTACTTC. Protein: CASSPVWTLAKNIQYF. V usage is TRBV28 and J usage is TRBJ2-4; D is perhaps TRBD2 (5 bases). The V gene lost 5 bases and the J gene lost 0 bases, with 14 bases spanning the gap. The CDR3 has 16 amino acids. From germline, CDR1 is MDHEN and CDR2 SYDVKM.

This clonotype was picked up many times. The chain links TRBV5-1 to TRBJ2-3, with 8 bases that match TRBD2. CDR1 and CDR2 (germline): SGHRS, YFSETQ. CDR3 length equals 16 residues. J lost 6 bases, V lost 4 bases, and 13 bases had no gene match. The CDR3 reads CASSTDAGGQGDTQYF. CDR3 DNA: TGCGCCAGCAGCACGGACGCGGGAGGTCAGGGGGATACGCAGTATTTT.

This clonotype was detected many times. In nucleotides, the CDR3 is TGTGCCATCAGTGGCCGACAGACGAGTTCACCCCTCCACTTT. Translation: CAISGRQTSSPLHF. This chain connects TRBV10-3 to TRBJ1-6; D perhaps matches TRBD1 (5 bases). The CDR3 is 14 amino acids. V lost 4 bases to trimming and J lost 9 bases, with 13 bases between them. Germline V gene lookup returns CDR1 ENHRY and CDR2 SYGVKD.

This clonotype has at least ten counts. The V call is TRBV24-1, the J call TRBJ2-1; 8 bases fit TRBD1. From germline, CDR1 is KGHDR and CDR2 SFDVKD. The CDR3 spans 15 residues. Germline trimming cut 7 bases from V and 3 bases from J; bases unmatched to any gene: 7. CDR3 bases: TGTGCCACCAGCGAGGGACAGGAAATCTACAATGAGCAGTTCTTC. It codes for CATSEGQEIYNEQFF.

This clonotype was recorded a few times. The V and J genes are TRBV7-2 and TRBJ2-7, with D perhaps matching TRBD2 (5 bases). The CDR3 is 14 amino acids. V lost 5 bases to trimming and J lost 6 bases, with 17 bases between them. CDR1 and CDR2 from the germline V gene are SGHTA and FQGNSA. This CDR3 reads CASSLRETLGEQYF. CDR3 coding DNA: TGTGCCAGCAGCCTCCGGGAAACCCTAGGCGAGCAGTACTTC.

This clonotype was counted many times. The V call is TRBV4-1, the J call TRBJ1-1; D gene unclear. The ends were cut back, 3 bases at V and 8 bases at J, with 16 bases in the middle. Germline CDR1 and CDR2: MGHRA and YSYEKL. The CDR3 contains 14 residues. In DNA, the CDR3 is TGCGCCAGCAGCCACATCGGGCAGCAGACCGAAGCTTTCTTT. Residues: CASSHIGQQTEAFF.

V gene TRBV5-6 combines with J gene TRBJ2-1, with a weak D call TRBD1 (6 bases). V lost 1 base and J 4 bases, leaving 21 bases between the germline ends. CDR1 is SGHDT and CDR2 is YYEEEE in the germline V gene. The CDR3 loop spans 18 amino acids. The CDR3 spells CASSLLLSGQKKYNEQFF. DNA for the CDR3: TGTGCCAGCAGCTTGCTATTATCTGGACAGAAGAAATACAATGAGCAGTTCTTC.

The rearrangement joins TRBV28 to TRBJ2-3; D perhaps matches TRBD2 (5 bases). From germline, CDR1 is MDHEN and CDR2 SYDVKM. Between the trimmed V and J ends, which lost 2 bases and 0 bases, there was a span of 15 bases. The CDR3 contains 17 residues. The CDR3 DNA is TGTGCCAGCAGTTTAGAGGGTCAGTCCTTAAGCACAGATACGCAGTATTTT. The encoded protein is CASSLEGQSLSTDTQYF.

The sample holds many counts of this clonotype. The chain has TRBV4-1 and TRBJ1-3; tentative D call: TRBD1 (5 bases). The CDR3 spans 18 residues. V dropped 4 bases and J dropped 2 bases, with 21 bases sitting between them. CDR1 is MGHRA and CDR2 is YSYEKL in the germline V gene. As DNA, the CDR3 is TGCGCCAGCAGCCTACATACCGACAGCCCAGATCCTGGAAACACCATATATTTT. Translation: CASSLHTDSPDPGNTIYF.